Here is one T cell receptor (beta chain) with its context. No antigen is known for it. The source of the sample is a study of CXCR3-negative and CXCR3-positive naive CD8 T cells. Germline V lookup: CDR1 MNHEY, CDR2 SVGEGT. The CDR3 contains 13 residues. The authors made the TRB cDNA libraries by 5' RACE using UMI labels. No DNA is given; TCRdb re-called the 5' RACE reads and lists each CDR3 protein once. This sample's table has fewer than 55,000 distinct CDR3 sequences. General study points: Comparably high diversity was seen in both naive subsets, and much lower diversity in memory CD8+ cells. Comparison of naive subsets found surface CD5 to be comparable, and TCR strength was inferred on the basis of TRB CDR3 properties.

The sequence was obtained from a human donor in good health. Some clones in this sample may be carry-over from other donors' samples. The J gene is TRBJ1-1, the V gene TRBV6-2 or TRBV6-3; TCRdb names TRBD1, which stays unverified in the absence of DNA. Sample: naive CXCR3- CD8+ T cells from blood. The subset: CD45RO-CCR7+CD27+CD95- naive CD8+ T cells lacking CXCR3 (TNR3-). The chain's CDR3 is CASSSTRGRGAFF.